This TCR beta chain was recorded in a study of T cell responses to AZD1222 COVID-19 vaccine listed by TCRdb under 2021. For the wider study: AZD1222 recipients whose second dose came at about 4 weeks and those whose second dose came at about 12 weeks were combined into one group, since spike-specific TCR depth and breadth did not differ between the two schedules. Enrollment into the trials was organized by age into subgroups of 18-55, 56-69 and 70-plus years, and those subgroups contained roughly 140, 27 and 60 TCR-sequenced participants, respectively. TCR sequencing was performed for 230 to 250 trial participants, of whom roughly 200 were given two doses of AZD1222 and approximately 26 were given two doses of MenACWY control vaccine. Study-wide findings and limitations: After two AZD1222 doses, spike-specific TCR breadth and depth were significantly higher than at day 0 and than in MenACWY recipients. Most participants were white British and females outnumbered males, and the authors suggested that clonal diversity may have been underestimated. Conclusions about previously exposed vaccinees are limited, since just six AZD1222 recipients were seropositive for SARS-CoV-2 at baseline. In the small 56-69-year group, the increase in depth fell short of significance, most likely because of low power. Nearly half of unique spike-specific TCRs reportedly recognized epitopes outside regions mutated in the B.1.351 and B.1.1.7 variants. Because no samples from the day 14 peak response were available, repertoires could be characterized only after the peak T cell response. The whole spike protein was spanned by vaccine-associated CD4 TCRs, and dominant responses were seen in regions 160-218 and 743-854.

This sample's time point label indicates: baseline before first vaccination. The vaccinee samples were drawn from two UK trials, COV001 and COV002, one of which was a single-blind randomized controlled phase 2/3 trial testing AZD1222 (ChAdOx1 nCoV-19) in healthy adults. For TCRbeta chain sequencing, PBMC samples were collected from trial participants at day 0 and at day 28 after the second dose. The CDR3 regions of human TCRbeta chains were analyzed by immunosequencing. Processing in the source paper ran as follows. TCRs in the repertoires were matched against a reference library of SARS-CoV-2-specific TCRs that had been generated with the MIRA antigen-specificity platform. Breadth meant the fraction of unique TCRs that were SARS-CoV-2-associated, whereas depth meant the fraction of total T cells that were SARS-CoV-2-associated. Using the MIRA data, every spike-specific TCR was mapped to the spike region that the TCR reacted to and assigned to either a CD4 or a CD8 class. Log10-transformed breadth and depth values were compared by one-way ANOVA with Sidak's multiple comparisons tests. In TCRdb, the immuneACCESS table is reduced to in-frame sequences with V and J assigned. These tables do not hold every clone; where another copy was compared, an unresolved V gene accounts for under half, and the others remain unexplained. V, J and clone size are taken as reported in that table, and D and trimming were inferred from the DNA itself. The sample table lists 70,000 to 85,000 clones, roughly four fifths of them with a count of one. Of the sample, 2.9% falls within the top ten clones.

On this clone: Its antigen is currently not known. No per-base quality is available; no much larger clone lies one base away.

Including the terminal cysteine and phenylalanine, the CDR3 comprises 14 residues. Only CDR3 DNA remains: 42 bases, in frame from the first base. CDR1 is given as SNHLY and CDR2 as FYNNEI, both from the germline V gene. Deletion took 5 bases off V and 7 bases off J, with a span of 15 bases between the germline ends. The receptor was isolated from an adult in good health. The sample consisted of peripheral blood, taken on day 0 of AZD1222 vaccination. Recombination connected TRBV2 to TRBJ1-5, and TRBD1 may be the D gene, going by 5 matching bases. The nucleotide sequence reads TGTGCCAGCAGTCGTCAGGGCCCCAAACAGCCCCAGCATTTT. Its translation is CASSRQGPKQPQHF.